Listed below are T cell receptor beta chains from one sample, sequenced in a study of cytomegalovirus exposure and HLA in healthy donors. Some clones are missing from TCRdb's copy, which holds only in-frame ones; the method was immunoSEQ multiplex PCR. This repertoire shows about 90,000 clones, roughly 71% found once; its top ten account for approximately 16%. Sequencing was carried out using PBMCs. The receptors originated from a young woman in good health and CMV-seropositive. Both conserved end residues are trimmed from each CDR3. The order of the fields is V gene, J gene, CDR3 length, CDR3 protein.

V gene: TRBV28
J gene: TRBJ2-1
CDR3 length: 13
CDR3 protein: ASSRDSKPYNEQF

V gene: TRBV5-1
J gene: TRBJ1-2
CDR3 length: 13
CDR3 protein: ASNRGAGANYGYT

V gene: TRBV10-3
J gene: TRBJ2-7
CDR3 length: 13
CDR3 protein: AIRDGLAGAYEQY

V gene: TRBV11-2
J gene: TRBJ2-3
CDR3 length: 14
CDR3 protein: ASSLVAGGHTDTQY

V gene: TRBV7-2
J gene: TRBJ2-7
CDR3 length: 12
CDR3 protein: ASSIGTPSYEQY

V gene: TRBV29-1
J gene: TRBJ1-2
CDR3 length: 11
CDR3 protein: SPGSGADYGYT

V gene: TRBV7-6
J gene: TRBJ2-1
CDR3 length: 15
CDR3 protein: ASSSYGTRSGGDEQF

V gene: TRBV25-1
J gene: TRBJ1-6
CDR3 length: 11
CDR3 protein: ASSIGNNSPLH

V gene: TRBV6-5
J gene: TRBJ2-2
CDR3 length: 13
CDR3 protein: ASSYSGQGSGELF

V gene: TRBV4-2
J gene: TRBJ2-3
CDR3 length: 14
CDR3 protein: ASSPTSGGGSDTQY

V gene: TRBV4-3
J gene: TRBJ2-5
CDR3 length: 12
CDR3 protein: ASSQDFLEETQY

V gene: TRBV7-2
J gene: TRBJ2-7
CDR3 length: 16
CDR3 protein: ASSFRPAVGRVSYEQY

V gene: TRBV15
J gene: TRBJ2-5
CDR3 length: 15
CDR3 protein: ATSRGGSGRGEETQY

V gene: TRBV4-3
J gene: TRBJ1-2
CDR3 length: 14
CDR3 protein: ASSQFEQGYDYGYT

V gene: TRBV4-3
J gene: TRBJ2-1
CDR3 length: 14
CDR3 protein: ASSPRPGGSYNEQF

V gene: TRBV6-5
J gene: TRBJ1-1
CDR3 length: 12
CDR3 protein: ASSYHRVGTEAF

V gene: TRBV29-1
J gene: TRBJ2-7
CDR3 length: 10
CDR3 protein: SGGGVGGEQY

V gene: TRBV5-4
J gene: TRBJ2-3
CDR3 length: 14
CDR3 protein: ASSLVAGGPADTQY

V gene: TRBV2
J gene: TRBJ1-2
CDR3 length: 11
CDR3 protein: ASRGQSNYGYT

V gene: TRBV6-1
J gene: TRBJ2-3
CDR3 length: 13
CDR3 protein: ASSEMSGAALERY

V gene: TRBV7-2
J gene: TRBJ2-3
CDR3 length: 10
CDR3 protein: ASSFPGGTQY

V gene: TRBV27
J gene: TRBJ2-1
CDR3 length: 18
CDR3 protein: ASSPLAGLAGGLASNEQF

V gene: TRBV11-2
J gene: TRBJ1-1
CDR3 length: 13
CDR3 protein: ASSLGRHLNTEAF

V gene: TRBV6-1
J gene: TRBJ2-1
CDR3 length: 9
CDR3 protein: ASSENPKRF

V gene: TRBV2
J gene: TRBJ2-5
CDR3 length: 12
CDR3 protein: ASMGLAGGQEQY

V gene: TRBV27
J gene: .
CDR3 length: 12
CDR3 protein: ASSLGQGAYEQY

V gene: TRBV29-1
J gene: TRBJ1-2
CDR3 length: 9
CDR3 protein: SAGTGFGYT

V gene: TRBV4-1
J gene: TRBJ1-1
CDR3 length: 9
CDR3 protein: ASTRDTEAF

V gene: TRBV19
J gene: TRBJ2-3
CDR3 length: 13
CDR3 protein: ASRGSGRGPDTQY

V gene: TRBV5-8
J gene: TRBJ2-2
CDR3 length: 13
CDR3 protein: ASSLAQGNTGELF

V gene: TRBV7-9
J gene: TRBJ1-1
CDR3 length: 11
CDR3 protein: ASERSAGTEAF

V gene: TRBV5-4
J gene: TRBJ1-1
CDR3 length: 12
CDR3 protein: ASSSGRGSTEAF

V gene: TRBV5-1
J gene: TRBJ1-4
CDR3 length: 12
CDR3 protein: ASCRDTTNEKLF

V gene: TRBV18
J gene: TRBJ2-1
CDR3 length: 14
CDR3 protein: ASSPFSGLALNEQF

V gene: TRBV30
J gene: TRBJ1-4
CDR3 length: 11
CDR3 protein: AWNGQGGEKLF

V gene: TRBV6-5
J gene: TRBJ2-3
CDR3 length: 13
CDR3 protein: ASSGLAGGPDTQY

V gene: TRBV19
J gene: TRBJ1-2
CDR3 length: 12
CDR3 protein: ASSRDRADYGYT

V gene: TRBV28
J gene: TRBJ2-7
CDR3 length: 13
CDR3 protein: ASSPGTGGLDEQY

V gene: TRBV28
J gene: TRBJ2-7
CDR3 length: 12
CDR3 protein: ASSLTSGSYEQY

V gene: TRBV4-2
J gene: TRBJ2-3
CDR3 length: 14
CDR3 protein: ASSQEGAPRTDTQY